The clone carrying this TCR beta chain was counted a few times. Its antigen is as yet unknown. TCRdb re-analysed the 5' RACE reads in MiXCR, keeping a single row per CDR3 protein. The sample has 250,000 to 400,000 distinct CDR3 sequences; roughly 3.9% are singletons. These data originate in a study of T cells after yellow fever vaccination. General observations from the study: There was a possibility that FACS-sorted repertoires contained abundant clonotypes contaminating from the bulk population. Detected again after the booster were most primary-vaccination clones, at 96% CD4 and about 89% CD8. Peaking faster, on day 5 versus 15, the secondary response was nonetheless weaker.

Germline V lookup: CDR1 SGHTA, CDR2 FQGTGA. The V gene lost 2 bases and the J gene lost 2 bases, with 10 bases spanning the gap. The CDR3 consists of 14 residues. This chain connects TRBV7-3 to TRBJ2-7; D perhaps matches TRBD1 (6 bases). Specimen: PBMCs, collected 5 days after the yellow fever booster vaccination. This receptor was taken from a man in his late teens or twenties who received the YFV17D yellow fever vaccine. This CDR3 reads CASSLGQTPYEQYF. The CDR3 DNA is TGTGCCAGCAGCTTAGGACAGACCCCCTACGAGCAGTACTTC.